The next 3 T cell receptor beta chains were all read from a single sample in a study of technical replicates of blood from a few donors. Method: immunoSEQ multiplex PCR; TCRdb's copy keeps in-frame clones and lacks some. The repertoire includes some 91,000 clones, almost 96% of them detected once, and approximately 0.22% sits in the top ten. Sequencing was performed on T cells isolated from PBMCs. The source of these receptors is a human donor in good health.

V and J are TRBV10-2 and TRBJ1-2; D ambiguous. The CDR3 has 14 residues. V lost 0 bases, J lost 8 bases, and 13 bases lay in between. CDR1 and CDR2 (germline): WSHSY, SAAADI. The CDR3 DNA is TGCGCCAGCAGTGAGTCTCGGGCCACGGGAGGCTACACCTTC. This gives the protein CASSESRATGGYTF.

This clone appeared a single time. This sequence joins TRBV7-9 and TRBJ2-3; D is uncertain. CDR1 and CDR2 from the germline V gene are SEHNR and FQNEAQ (reference sequence). V was trimmed by 3 bases and J by 2 bases, leaving 9 bases between them. CDR3 length: 14 amino acids. CDR3 residues: CASSFNSVTDTQYF. The CDR3 region has the DNA TGTGCCAGCAGCTTTAATTCTGTCACAGATACGCAGTATTTT. Complete variable domain (other parts from reference TRBV7-9 and TRBJ2-3): DTGVSQNPRHKITKRGQNVTFRCDPISEHNRLYWYRQTLGQGPEFLTYFQNEAQLEKSRLLSDRFSAERPKGSFSTLEIQRTEQGDSAMYLCASSFNSVTDTQYFGPGTRLTVL.

The gene calls are TRBV5-1 and TRBJ1-3; D ambiguous. Per germline, CDR1 SGHRS and CDR2 YFSETQ. This CDR3 is built from 14 residues. V lost 2 bases, J lost 3 bases, and 9 bases lay in between. The CDR3 loop is CASSLGGDGNTIYF. CDR3 nucleotide sequence: TGCGCCAGCAGCTTAGGAGGTGATGGAAACACCATATATTTT.